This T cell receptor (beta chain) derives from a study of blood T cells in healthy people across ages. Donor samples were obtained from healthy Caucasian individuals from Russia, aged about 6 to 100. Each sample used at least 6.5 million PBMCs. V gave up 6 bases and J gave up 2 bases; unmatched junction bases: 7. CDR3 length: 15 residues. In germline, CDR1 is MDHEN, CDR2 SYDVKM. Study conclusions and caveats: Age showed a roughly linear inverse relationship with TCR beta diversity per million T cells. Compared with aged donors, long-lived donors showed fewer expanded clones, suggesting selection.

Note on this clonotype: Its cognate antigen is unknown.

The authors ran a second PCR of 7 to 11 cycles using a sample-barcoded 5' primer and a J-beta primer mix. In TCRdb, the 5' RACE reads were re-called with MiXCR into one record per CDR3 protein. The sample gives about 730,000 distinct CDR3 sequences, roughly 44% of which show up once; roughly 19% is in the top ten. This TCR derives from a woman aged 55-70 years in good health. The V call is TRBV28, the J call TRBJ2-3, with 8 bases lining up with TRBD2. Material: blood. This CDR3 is CASRLGLADTDTQYF. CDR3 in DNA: TGTGCCAGCAGGCTAGGACTAGCAGACACAGATACGCAGTATTTT.